The TCR beta chain described here comes from a study of cytomegalovirus exposure and HLA in healthy donors. The study's findings and limits: Presence/absence analyses treated sequencing depth as roughly uniform across donors.

13 Jbeta primers and 60 Vbeta primers were used for the PCR. Some clones are missing from TCRdb's copy, which holds only in-frame ones; the method was immunoSEQ multiplex PCR. The sample records about 160,000 clones, roughly 80% being singletons. V shed 4 bases, J shed 5 bases, and the junction held 4 bases outside the gene matches. Germline values: CDR1 SGHAT, CDR2 FQNNGV. This CDR3 has 14 residues. A word on this clone: Its antigen is still unknown.

The receptor was isolated from a woman in her thirties in good health and CMV-seropositive. Sequencing was done on a sample of PBMCs. The V gene is TRBV11-2, the J gene TRBJ1-1; TRBD1 aligns across 10 bases. The CDR3 DNA sequence: TGTGCCAGCAGCTCTGACAGGGGGCTTACTGAAGCTTTCTTT. It translates to CASSSDRGLTEAFF.